This passage covers 26 T cell receptor beta chains from one sample sequenced in a study of blood T cell repertoires in COVID-19. Clones were read by immunoSEQ multiplex PCR, and TCRdb kept only the in-frame ones, dropping some. The repertoire holds about 370,000 clones, with around 90% as singletons. Sequencing was carried out using peripheral blood. The origin of the receptors is a woman younger than 45 with COVID-19, enrolled during active disease.

The chain combines TRBV4-2 with TRBJ2-7; D is possibly TRBD1 (5 bases). Deletions cut 1 base from V and 2 bases from J, with 15 bases between. Germline CDR1 reads LGHNA; CDR2 reads YNFKEQ. CDR3 length: 16 residues. The CDR3 region has the DNA TGTGCCAGCAGCCAAGCACAGGTCCTGCAAACCTACGAGCAGTACTTC. Translated: CASSQAQVLQTYEQYF.

The chain has TRBV4-1 and TRBJ1-2, with 8 bases fitting TRBD1. The CDR3 loop spans 15 amino acids. Trimming removed 6 bases from V and 2 bases from J; junction bases left unmatched: 8. From germline, CDR1 is MGHRA and CDR2 YSYEKL. The CDR3 protein is CASSPTRQGNYGYTF. The DNA for the CDR3 is TGCGCCAGCAGTCCCACAAGACAGGGGAACTATGGCTACACCTTC.

The chain employs TRBV29-1 and TRBJ2-3, with TRBD1 matching over 10 bases. The CDR3 is made up of 14 amino acids. J was trimmed by 6 bases and V by 7 bases; bases with no gene match: 10. CDR1 and CDR2 (germline): SQVTM, ANQGSEA. The CDR3 protein is CSASGDRGFDTQYF. CDR3 nucleotides: TGCAGCGCTTCCGGGGACAGGGGCTTCGATACGCAGTATTTT.

The chain links TRBV28 to TRBJ1-5, with D possibly matching TRBD1 (6 bases). Germline V CDR1 and CDR2: MDHEN, SYDVKM. This CDR3 has 15 residues. With 4 bases removed from V and 3 bases from J, the gap between germline ends came to 13 bases. CDR3 sequence: CASSSDRLDNQPQHF. Written as DNA, the CDR3 is TGTGCCAGCAGTTCCGACAGGCTTGACAATCAGCCCCAGCATTTT.

CDR3 amino acids: CASSLGEGLGNSPLHF. In nucleotides, the CDR3 is TGTGCCAGCAGCTTGGGAGAGGGTCTGGGTAATTCACCCCTCCACTTT. V and J are TRBV5-6 and TRBJ1-6, with D uncertain. V shed 0 bases and J shed 6 bases, with 13 bases lying between them. The CDR3 runs 16 residues. Germline CDR1 SGHDT, CDR2 YYEEEE.

The CDR3 sequence is CASRGKGASGNQPQHF. The CDR3 DNA reads as TGTGCCAGCAGGGGAAAGGGGGCATCTGGCAATCAGCCCCAGCATTTT. The chain couples TRBV27 to TRBJ1-5; 7 bases align to TRBD1. The CDR3 runs 16 residues. V dropped 6 bases and J dropped 2; count of bases not matched to a gene: 10. The germline CDR1 and CDR2 sequences are MNHEY and SMNVEV (reference sequence).

This chain connects TRBV3-1 (or the pseudogene TRBV3-2) to TRBJ2-3, with 8 bases identical to TRBD2. Germline values: CDR1 LGHDT, CDR2 YNNKEL (reference sequence). The CDR3 extends over 15 amino acids. V gave up 0 bases and J gave up 14 bases; unmatched junction bases: 13. The CDR3 DNA is TGTGCCAGCAGCCAAGAAGGGGTCTCGGCGGGGGGACCGTATTTT. The encoded protein is CASSQEGVSAGGPYF.

This chain links TRBV20-1 with TRBJ2-4; D ambiguous. Germline loops: CDR1 DFQATT, CDR2 SNEGSKA (reference sequence). V lost 5 bases, J lost 6 bases, and 8 bases lay in between. The CDR3 is made up of 11 amino acids. The CDR3 DNA is TGCAGTGCTTCAAGCGCAAACATTCAGTACTTC. Translated: CSASSANIQYF.

This clone appeared a few times. Other DNA sequences in this sample translate to the same CDR3. The chain employs TRBV29-1 and TRBJ2-4, with 7 positions matching TRBD2. V lost 3 bases, J lost 1 base, and 0 bases stayed unmatched. The CDR3 totals 13 residues. Germline V gene data show CDR1 as SQVTM and CDR2 as ANQGSEA. CDR3 sequence: CSVEGGAKNIQYF. CDR3 bases: TGCAGCGTTGAGGGGGGGGCCAAAAACATTCAGTACTTC. Supplemented by reference TRBV29-1 and TRBJ2-4, the full variable domain reads SAVISQKPSRDICQRGTSLTIQCQVDSQVTMMFWYRQQPGQSLTLIATANQGSEATYESGFVIDKFPISRPNLTFSTLTVSNMSPEDSSIYLCSVEGGAKNIQYFGAGTRLSVL.

The chain combines TRBV2 with TRBJ1-5, with a tentative D call TRBD1 (6 bases). Germline-derived CDR1 and CDR2 are SNHLY and FYNNEI. V lost 5 bases and J lost 6, with 14 bases in between. The CDR3 extends over 14 amino acids. CDR3 sequence: CASSYRASGQPQHF. The CDR3 DNA reads as TGTGCCAGCAGTTACAGGGCCTCGGGTCAGCCCCAGCATTTT.

The CDR3 reads CASSYPRVRRRGYTF. The CDR3 nucleotides are TGTGCCAGCAGTTACCCCAGGGTCCGCCGACGGGGCTACACCTTC. The chain recombines TRBV6-2 or TRBV6-3 with TRBJ1-2; possible D gene TRBD1, 5 bases. V shed 2 bases and J shed 8 bases, with 18 bases lying between them. CDR3 length equals 15 residues. Germline values: CDR1 MNHEY, CDR2 SVGEGT.

The chain employs TRBV6-9 and TRBJ1-5; D may be TRBD1 (5 bases). CDR3 length: 14 amino acids. Germline V gene lookup returns CDR1 MNHGY and CDR2 SVAAGI. V was shortened by 3 bases and J by 6 bases, with 12 bases between the two germline ends. CDR3 nucleotides: TGTGCCAGCAGTTACGGGGGGTTAAGTCAGCCCCAGCATTTT. It translates to CASSYGGLSQPQHF.

The chain has TRBV5-4 and TRBJ2-7, with a weak D call TRBD1 (5 bases). Germline V CDR1 and CDR2: SGHNT, YYREEE (reference sequence). Trimming removed 0 bases at V and 2 bases at J, with 9 bases between. The CDR3 sequence is 14 residues long. CDR3 DNA sequence: TGTGCCAGCAGCTTGGACTTGGGGCCCTACGAGCAGTACTTC. Its translation is CASSLDLGPYEQYF.

The chain joins TRBV7-9 to TRBJ1-5; D may be TRBD1 (5 bases). CDR1 SEHNR and CDR2 FQNEAQ come from the germline V gene (reference sequence). The CDR3 has 14 residues. V was trimmed by 8 bases and J by 2 bases, leaving 13 bases between them. The chain's CDR3 is CASRADRGNQPQHF. The CDR3 bases are TGTGCCAGCCGTGCCGACAGAGGCAATCAGCCCCAGCATTTT.

The chain has TRBV18 and TRBJ2-1; TRBD1 might be the D (6 bases). Germline-derived CDR1 and CDR2 are KGHSH and LQKENI. The CDR3 extends over 16 amino acids. Between the trimmed V and J ends, which lost 6 bases and 2 bases, there was a span of 17 bases. The CDR3, as DNA: TGTGCCAGCTCGCAGGACAGAGAAAGAACCTACAATGAGCAGTTCTTC. It specifies CASSQDRERTYNEQFF.

The chain carries TRBV4-3 and TRBJ2-7, with 9 positions matching TRBD1. Germline-derived CDR1 and CDR2 are LGHNA and YSLEER. Losses at the gene ends were 1 base for V and 4 bases for J; bases not matched to a gene: 8. There are 16 residues in the CDR3. CDR3 nucleotide sequence: TGCGCCAGCAGCCAAGCTCCTGGACAGGGGACATACGAGCAGTACTTC. It is translated as CASSQAPGQGTYEQYF.

The chain joins TRBV11-2 to TRBJ2-7, with 8 bases that match TRBD2. Losses at the gene ends were 5 bases for V and 7 bases for J; bases not matched to a gene: 4. The V gene's germline CDR1 is SGHAT and CDR2 FQNNGV. CDR3 length: 12 amino acids. CDR3 sequence reads: CASSPGGPEQYF. The CDR3 DNA reads TGTGCCAGCAGCCCGGGGGGGCCAGAGCAGTACTTC.

V and J are TRBV5-1 and TRBJ2-2; 12 bases fit TRBD2. Trimming at V came to 0 bases and at J to 2 bases, leaving 14 bases not matched to a gene. CDR3 length: 21 residues. The V gene's germline CDR1 is SGHRS and CDR2 YFSETQ. CDR3 loop: CASSLGLAGALLLPNTGELFF. The CDR3, as DNA: TGCGCCAGCAGCTTGGGACTAGCGGGAGCCCTCCTCCTTCCAAACACCGGGGAGCTGTTTTTT.

This chain joins TRBV19 and TRBJ2-7, with a possible D match to TRBD2 (6 bases). With 7 bases removed from V and 0 bases from J, the gap between germline ends came to 10 bases. Looked up from germline, CDR1 is LNHDA and CDR2 is SQIVND (reference sequence). The CDR3 totals 13 residues. CDR3 protein: CASTSGSSYEQYF. CDR3 DNA: TGTGCCAGTACGTCCGGGAGCTCCTACGAGCAGTACTTC.

The V call is TRBV28, the J call TRBJ2-2, with a weak D call TRBD1 (6 bases). V gave up 6 bases and J gave up 1 base, with 15 bases separating them. From germline, CDR1 is MDHEN and CDR2 SYDVKM. This CDR3 is built from 16 residues. Here the CDR3 DNA reads TGTGCCAGCAGAAAACCCGGACAGATGAACACCGGGGAGCTGTTTTTT. Protein: CASRKPGQMNTGELFF.

The chain is built from TRBV24-1 and TRBJ2-2; tentatively, D is TRBD1 (5 bases). The CDR3 contains 17 residues. The V end was cut by 0 bases, the J end by 2 bases, with 12 bases between. Germline loops: CDR1 KGHDR, CDR2 SFDVKD. CDR3 DNA sequence: TGTGCCACCAGTGATTTGAGGCAGGGCTTAAACACCGGGGAGCTGTTTTTT. Translation: CATSDLRQGLNTGELFF.

V is TRBV7-2 and J is TRBJ1-1; no reliable D call. This CDR3 spans 15 amino acids. The germline V gene has CDR1 SGHTA and CDR2 FQGNSA. Trimming took off 3 bases at V and 2 bases at J, with 13 bases between the two ends. CDR3: CASSFAVGSNTEAFF. The CDR3 bases are TGTGCCAGCAGCTTCGCGGTTGGATCTAACACTGAAGCTTTCTTT. The full variable domain, rest sourced from reference TRBV7-2 and TRBJ1-1, is GAGVSQSPSNKVTEKGKDVELRCDPISGHTALYWYRQSLGQGLEFLIYFQGNSAPDKSGLPSDRFSAERTGGSVSTLTIQRTQQEDSAVYLCASSFAVGSNTEAFFGQGTRLTVV.

This clone was observed a handful of times. V gene TRBV5-1 combines with J gene TRBJ2-5, with 7 bases aligning to TRBD1. The trim removed 4 bases at V and 1 base at J, leaving 4 bases unmatched. Germline CDR1 is SGHRS and CDR2 is YFSETQ. The CDR3 spans 14 residues. The CDR3 DNA follows: TGCGCCAGCAGCCCTACAGGGGTCCAAGAGACCCAGTACTTC. It is translated as CASSPTGVQETQYF.

This clone was recorded once. The gene calls are TRBV10-1 and TRBJ1-1; 9 bases align to TRBD1. The J segment lost 1 base and the V segment lost 3 bases, leaving 3 bases of the junction unmatched. The CDR3 loop spans 15 amino acids. Per germline, CDR1 WNHNN and CDR2 SYGVQD (reference sequence). The CDR3 sequence is CASSDPDRGNTEAFF. CDR3 coding DNA: TGCGCCAGCAGTGACCCGGACAGGGGGAACACTGAAGCTTTCTTT.

The chain combines TRBV4-3 with TRBJ1-4, with 7 bases aligning to TRBD1. From germline, CDR1 is LGHNA and CDR2 YSLEER. CDR3 length equals 18 residues. V shed 2 bases and J 0 bases; nucleotides not matched to a gene: 9. The CDR3 nucleotides are TGCGCCAGCAGCCAACGTCACGGACAGGTCGCAACTAATGAAAAACTGTTTTTT. Encoded protein: CASSQRHGQVATNEKLFF.

The chain joins TRBV30 to TRBJ1-6; the D is unclear. The CDR3 is made up of 12 amino acids. V lost 2 bases and J 7 bases, leaving 6 bases between the germline ends. CDR1 and CDR2 from the germline V gene are GTSNPN and SVGIG (reference sequence). The CDR3 DNA sequence: TGTGCCTGGAGTCTTCAGAATTCACCCCTCCACTTT. Protein product: CAWSLQNSPLHF.